This passage covers 18 T cell receptor beta chains from one sample sequenced in a study of chemoradiotherapy in HPV16-positive cancers. TCRdb's copy holds only in-frame clones and misses some; the assay was immunoSEQ multiplex PCR. The sample comprises thousands of clones, around 73% of which are singletons, and around 19% rests with the top ten. The sample here was taken from a patient who underwent chemoradiotherapy. These receptors were collected from a human donor with HPV-associated anogenital cancer.

Only a few counts were recorded for this clone. The chain has TRBV18 and TRBJ2-4; TRBD1 or TRBD2 may be the D gene (5 bases each). Germline V gene sequence: CDR1 KGHSH, CDR2 LQKENI. The ends were cut back, 4 bases at V and 0 bases at J, with 19 bases in the middle. The CDR3 consists of 18 residues. The CDR3 loop is CASSQLGRQMEAKNIQYF. CDR3 in DNA: TGTGCCAGCTCACAACTAGGCCGACAGATGGAAGCCAAAAACATTCAGTACTTC. Drawing the rest from reference TRBV18 and TRBJ2-4, the complete variable domain is NAGVMQNPRHLVRRRGQEARLRCSPMKGHSHVYWYRQLPEEGLKFMVYLQKENIIDESGMPKERFSAEFPKEGPSILRIQQVVRGDSAAYFCASSQLGRQMEAKNIQYFGAGTRLSVL.

The chain is built from TRBV7-6 and TRBJ2-1; possible D gene TRBD2, 5 bases. Germline V gives CDR1 SGHVS, CDR2 FNYEAQ. Trimming removed 0 bases from V and 5 bases from J, with 8 bases in between. The CDR3 totals 14 residues. In nucleotides, the CDR3 is TGTGCCAGCAGCTTAGCGGAGGCAGACAATGAGCAGTTCTTC. It specifies CASSLAEADNEQFF.

This clone was counted only a few times. This chain links TRBV19 with TRBJ1-1, with TRBD1 matching over 12 bases. The length of the CDR3 is 17 residues. The junction had 9 bases not matched to a gene; V was cut back by 2 bases and J by 5 bases. Germline CDR1 and CDR2: LNHDA and SQIVND (reference sequence). As DNA, the CDR3 is TGTGCCAGTAGTATATATATAGGGGACAGGGGGCGTACTGAAGCTTTCTTT. Protein product: CASSIYIGDRGRTEAFF.

The rearrangement links TRBV6-6 to TRBJ1-2; 10 bases align to TRBD1. The CDR3 is made up of 15 amino acids. V trimming: 6 bases; J trimming: 1 base; junction bases outside the gene matches: 5. Germline V gene sequence: CDR1 MNHNY, CDR2 SVGAGI (reference sequence). This CDR3 is CASSRDRGYNYGYTF. The CDR3, as DNA: TGTGCCAGCAGCCGGGACAGGGGTTATAACTATGGCTACACCTTC.

The rearrangement links TRBV6-1 to TRBJ2-1; 7 bases align to TRBD1. Per the germline V gene, CDR1 is MNHNS and CDR2 is SASEGT. Trimming removed 11 bases from V and 5 bases from J; junction bases left unmatched: 3. CDR3 length: 11 residues. CDR3 in DNA: TGTGCCGGGACAGAGAACAATGAGCAGTTCTTC. Translated: CAGTENNEQFF.

This chain connects TRBV25-1 to TRBJ2-5; 10 bases align to TRBD2. Germline-derived CDR1 and CDR2 are MGHDK and SYGVNS. Germline trimming cut 6 bases from V and 5 bases from J; bases unmatched to any gene: 3. The CDR3 extends over 13 amino acids. CDR3 region: CASRLAGRETQYF. In nucleotides, the CDR3 is TGTGCCAGCAGACTAGCGGGGAGGGAGACCCAGTACTTC. Filled out from reference TRBV25-1 and TRBJ2-5, the complete variable domain reads EADIYQTPRYLVIGTGKKITLECSQTMGHDKMYWYQQDPGMELHLIHYSYGVNSTEKGDLSSESTVSRIRTEHFPLTLESARPSHTSQYLCASRLAGRETQYFGPGTRLLVL.

The CDR3 is CASSVATSWSYEQYF. The CDR3 DNA follows: TGCGCCAGCAGTGTGGCTACTAGCTGGTCCTACGAGCAGTACTTC. V and J are TRBV10-2 and TRBJ2-7; the D gene is possibly TRBD2 (6 bases). V was pared by 4 bases and J by 1 base, with 14 bases between. Germline V lookup: CDR1 WSHSY, CDR2 SAAADI. This CDR3 contains 15 residues.

This clone is large in the sample. The chain recombines TRBV27 with TRBJ1-1, with TRBD1 matching over 7 bases. CDR1 is MNHEY and CDR2 is SMNVEV in the germline V gene (reference sequence). CDR3 length equals 16 residues. J lost 3 bases, V lost 2 bases, and 9 bases had no gene match. The DNA of the CDR3 is TGTGCCAGCAGTTTAACCCCAACAGGGGATGACACTGAAGCTTTCTTT. It yields the protein CASSLTPTGDDTEAFF.

The gene calls are TRBV2 and TRBJ2-5; 9 bases fit TRBD2. Unmatched junction bases numbered 10, after V lost 3 bases and J lost 5 bases. Looked up from germline, CDR1 is SNHLY and CDR2 is FYNNEI. CDR3 size: 16 residues. CDR3 sequence (DNA): TGTGCCAGCAGTGATCTTGGGACTAGCTTAAAGGAGACCCAGTACTTC. This gives the protein CASSDLGTSLKETQYF.

V gene TRBV15 combines with J gene TRBJ2-5, with D perhaps being TRBD1 or TRBD2 (5 bases each). V was clipped by 4 bases and J by 2 bases, with 14 bases between them. Per the germline V gene, CDR1 is LNHNV and CDR2 is YYDKDF (reference sequence). The CDR3 sequence is 15 residues long. Here the CDR3 DNA reads TGTGCCACCAGCACCTTCGGGACGGATCAAGAGACCCAGTACTTC. Its translation: CATSTFGTDQETQYF.

This rearrangement joins TRBV6-5 to TRBJ2-7; D might be TRBD2 (6 bases). The CDR3 has 15 amino acids. Germline lookup yields CDR1 MNHEY and CDR2 SVGAGI. V was trimmed by 5 bases and J by 2 bases, leaving 16 bases between them. DNA of the CDR3: TGTGCCAGCAGTCCAAACCCCGGGGGAACCTACGAGCAGTACTTC. Its protein product is CASSPNPGGTYEQYF.

This sequence joins TRBV19 and TRBJ2-6; TRBD2 aligns across 9 bases. The V segment lost 6 bases and the J segment 1 base; nucleotides outside the gene matches: 7. The germline V gene encodes CDR1 LNHDA and CDR2 SQIVND (reference sequence). The CDR3 length is 17 residues. As DNA, the CDR3 is TGTGCCAGTAGACCAGCGGGAGGAGTTTCTGGGGCCAACGTCCTGACTTTC. Protein sequence: CASRPAGGVSGANVLTF.

This chain joins TRBV6-5 and TRBJ1-5; D is unresolved. CDR1 is MNHEY and CDR2 is SVGAGI in the germline V gene. Trimming pared 5 bases from V and 5 bases from J, leaving 10 bases between. The CDR3 sequence is 13 residues long. DNA for the CDR3: TGTGCCAGCAGTACCCGTAGGCATCAGCCCCAGCATTTT. It codes for CASSTRRHQPQHF.

In its sample, this clone was seen once. The chain joins TRBV6-9 to TRBJ1-1; 7 positions match TRBD1. CDR1 is MNHGY and CDR2 is SVAAGI in the germline V gene. The CDR3 loop spans 15 amino acids. Losses at the gene ends were 2 bases for V and 0 bases for J; bases not matched to a gene: 3. CDR3 loop: CASSYGTALNTEAFF. As DNA, the CDR3 is TGTGCCAGCAGTTATGGGACAGCCCTGAACACTGAAGCTTTCTTT.

This clone was counted between two and nine times. The chain links TRBV5-4 to TRBJ1-2; TRBD1 matches at 7 bases. The CDR3 extends over 17 amino acids. The trim removed 4 bases at V and 3 bases at J, leaving 15 bases unmatched. Germline CDR1 and CDR2: SGHNT and YYREEE (reference sequence). This CDR3 reads CASSPTGNRGWDYGYTF. The DNA of the CDR3 is TGTGCCAGCAGCCCTACTGGTAACAGGGGATGGGACTATGGCTACACCTTC.

The chain carries TRBV5-1 and TRBJ2-7; weak D call: TRBD1 (5 bases). V gave up 3 bases and J gave up 0 bases, with 16 bases separating them. The CDR3 totals 16 residues. The germline V gene has CDR1 SGHRS and CDR2 YFSETQ. CDR3 bases: TGCGCCAGCAGCTGGAAAGACAGCCGCTACTCCTACGAGCAGTACTTC. Amino acid sequence: CASSWKDSRYSYEQYF.

This clone was observed a handful of times. In nucleotides, the CDR3 is TGTGCCAGCAGCTTATCCGGCTACGAGCAGTACTTC. Translating gives CASSLSGYEQYF. The V and J genes are TRBV7-9 and TRBJ2-7; D unclear. This CDR3 region has 12 residues. Trimming shortened V by 2 bases and J by 3 bases, and 5 bases separated the two germline ends. Germline V gene lookup returns CDR1 SEHNR and CDR2 FQNEAQ (reference sequence).

This rearrangement joins TRBV15 to TRBJ2-7; TRBD1 matches 9 bases. The CDR3 is 16 residues long. The germline CDR1 and CDR2 sequences are LNHNV and YYDKDF (reference sequence). The trim removed 0 bases at V and 5 bases at J, leaving 8 bases unmatched. DNA for the CDR3: TGTGCCACCAGCAGAGAGAGAGGGACAGGGAACGACGAGCAGTACTTC. Translated, it gives CATSRERGTGNDEQYF. The full variable domain, rest sourced from reference TRBV15 and TRBJ2-7, is DAMVIQNPRYQVTQFGKPVTLSCSQTLNHNVMYWYQQKSSQAPKLLFHYYDKDFNNEADTPDNFQSRRPNTSFCFLDIRSPGLGDTAMYLCATSRERGTGNDEQYFGPGTRLTVT.